This note documents a single T cell receptor beta chain sequence. The antigen is not known. CDR1 MNHEY and CDR2 SMNVEV come from the germline V gene (reference sequence). The ends lost 2 bases at V and 1 base at J; junction bases unmatched: 6. The CDR3 totals 16 residues. The data stem from a study of cytomegalovirus exposure and HLA in healthy donors. Study results and limitations: The investigators catalogued 164 TCR beta chains as cytomegalovirus-associated. The authors later found HLA-associated TCR beta chains more clonally expanded than equally common others. Later analysis suggested most CMV-associated TCR beta chains were HLA-restricted. Follow-up analysis found HLA locus-dependent TCR association rates, highest for DRB1 and lowest for HLA-C.

With 60 Vbeta and 13 Jbeta primers, the PCR was carried out. The table came from immunoSEQ multiplex PCR; TCRdb's copy has only in-frame clones and leaves some out. Among about 140,000 clones listed, about 86% were seen once. This chain uses TRBV27 with TRBJ1-2; 8 nucleotides agree with TRBD1. The material sequenced was PBMCs. This clonotype originated in a woman in her twenties or thirties in good health and CMV-seronegative. DNA for the CDR3: TGTGCCAGCAGTTTAATCGGGACAGGTATTAACTATGGCTACACCTTC. Protein product: CASSLIGTGINYGYTF.